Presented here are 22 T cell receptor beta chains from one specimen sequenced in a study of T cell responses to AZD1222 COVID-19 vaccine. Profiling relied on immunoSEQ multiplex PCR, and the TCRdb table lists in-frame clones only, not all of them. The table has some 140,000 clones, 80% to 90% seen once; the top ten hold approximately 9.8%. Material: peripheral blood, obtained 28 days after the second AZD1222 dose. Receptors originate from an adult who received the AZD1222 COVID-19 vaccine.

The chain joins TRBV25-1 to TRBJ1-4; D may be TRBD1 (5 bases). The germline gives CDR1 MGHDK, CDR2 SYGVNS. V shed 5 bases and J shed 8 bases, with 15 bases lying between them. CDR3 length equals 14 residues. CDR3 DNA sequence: TGTGCCAGCAGTCGGGTCGGAGGGGAAGAAAAACTGTTTTTT. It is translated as CASSRVGGEEKLFF. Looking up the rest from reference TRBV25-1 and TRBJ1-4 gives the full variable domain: EADIYQTPRYLVIGTGKKITLECSQTMGHDKMYWYQQDPGMELHLIHYSYGVNSTEKGDLSSESTVSRIRTEHFPLTLESARPSHTSQYLCASSRVGGEEKLFFGSGTQLSVL.

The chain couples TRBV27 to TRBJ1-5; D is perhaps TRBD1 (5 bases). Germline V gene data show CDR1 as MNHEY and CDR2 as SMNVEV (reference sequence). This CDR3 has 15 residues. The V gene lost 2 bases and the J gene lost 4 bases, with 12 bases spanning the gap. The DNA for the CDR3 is TGTGCCAGCAGTTTAGAGGGCCAGGGAAATCAGCCCCAGCATTTT. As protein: CASSLEGQGNQPQHF.

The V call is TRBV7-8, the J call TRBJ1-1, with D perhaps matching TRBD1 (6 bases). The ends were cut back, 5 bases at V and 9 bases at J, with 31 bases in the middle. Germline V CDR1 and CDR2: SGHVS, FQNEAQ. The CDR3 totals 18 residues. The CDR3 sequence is CASSPSRGVEQGRKKAFF. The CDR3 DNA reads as TGTGCCAGCAGCCCCTCTCGCGGGGTTGAACAGGGCCGTAAGAAAGCTTTCTTT.

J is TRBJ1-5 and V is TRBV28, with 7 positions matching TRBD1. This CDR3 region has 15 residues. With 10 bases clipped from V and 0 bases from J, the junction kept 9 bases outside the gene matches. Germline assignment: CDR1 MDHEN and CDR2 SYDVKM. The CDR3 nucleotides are TGTGCCACCTCGACAGGGTCTCATAGCAATCAGCCCCAGCATTTT. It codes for CATSTGSHSNQPQHF.

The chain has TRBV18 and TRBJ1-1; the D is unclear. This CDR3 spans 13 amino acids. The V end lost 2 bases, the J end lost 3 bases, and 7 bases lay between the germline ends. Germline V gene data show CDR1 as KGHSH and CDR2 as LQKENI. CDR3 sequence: CASSPMSDTEAFF. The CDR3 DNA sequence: TGTGCCAGCTCACCAATGTCAGACACTGAAGCTTTCTTT.

The CDR3 region is CASSHQANTGELFF. For the CDR3, the DNA is TGTGCCAGCAGCCACCAGGCGAACACCGGGGAGCTGTTTTTT. The chain is built from TRBV3-1 (or the pseudogene TRBV3-2) and TRBJ2-2; D call uncertain. Per germline, CDR1 LGHDT and CDR2 YNNKEL (reference sequence). CDR3 length: 14 amino acids. Trimming shortened V by 3 bases and J by 0 bases, and 5 bases separated the two germline ends.

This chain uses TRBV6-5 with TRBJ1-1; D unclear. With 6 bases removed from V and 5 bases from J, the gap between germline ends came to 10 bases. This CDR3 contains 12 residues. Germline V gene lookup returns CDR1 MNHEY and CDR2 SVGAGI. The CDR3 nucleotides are TGTGCCAGCAGCCCCACCGGGACTGAAGCTTTCTTT. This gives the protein CASSPTGTEAFF.

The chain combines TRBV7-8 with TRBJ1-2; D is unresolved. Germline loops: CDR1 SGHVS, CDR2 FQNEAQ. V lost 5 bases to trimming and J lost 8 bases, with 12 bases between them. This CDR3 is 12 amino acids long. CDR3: CASSQTGSGYTF. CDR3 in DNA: TGTGCCAGCAGCCAGACGGGGAGCGGCTACACCTTC.

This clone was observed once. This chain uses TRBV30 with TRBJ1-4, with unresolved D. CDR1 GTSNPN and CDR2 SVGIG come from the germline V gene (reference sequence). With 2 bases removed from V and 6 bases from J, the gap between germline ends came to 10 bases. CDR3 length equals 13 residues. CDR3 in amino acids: CAWSSDSYEKLFF. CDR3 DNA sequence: TGTGCCTGGAGTTCTGATTCTTATGAAAAACTGTTTTTT.

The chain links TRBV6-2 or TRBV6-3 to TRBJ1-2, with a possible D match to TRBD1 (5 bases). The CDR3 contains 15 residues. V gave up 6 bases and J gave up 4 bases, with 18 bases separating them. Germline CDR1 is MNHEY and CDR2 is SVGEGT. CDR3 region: CASSFTWGQAYGYTF. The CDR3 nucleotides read TGTGCCAGCAGCTTCACATGGGGCCAGGCCTATGGCTACACCTTC.

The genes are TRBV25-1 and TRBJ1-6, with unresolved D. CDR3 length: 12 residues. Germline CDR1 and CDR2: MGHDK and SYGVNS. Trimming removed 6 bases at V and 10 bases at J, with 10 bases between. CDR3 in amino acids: CASRMVRSPLHF. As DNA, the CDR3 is TGTGCCAGCAGGATGGTTCGCTCACCCCTCCACTTT.

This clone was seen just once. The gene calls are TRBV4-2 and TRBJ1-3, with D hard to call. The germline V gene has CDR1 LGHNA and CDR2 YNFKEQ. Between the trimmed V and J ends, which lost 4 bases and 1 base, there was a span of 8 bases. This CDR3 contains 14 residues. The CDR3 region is CASSPRPSGNTIYF. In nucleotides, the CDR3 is TGTGCCAGCAGCCCGCGGCCTTCTGGAAACACCATATATTTT.

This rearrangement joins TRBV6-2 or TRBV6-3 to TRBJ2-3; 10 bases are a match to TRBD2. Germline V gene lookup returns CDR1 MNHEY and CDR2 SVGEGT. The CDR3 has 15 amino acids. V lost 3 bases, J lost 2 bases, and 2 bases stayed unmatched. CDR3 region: CASSYLAGATDTQYF. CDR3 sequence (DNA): TGTGCCAGCAGTTATCTAGCGGGGGCCACAGATACGCAGTATTTT.

The DNA of the CDR3 is TGTGCCAGTAGTATAGGGGACAGGGTCGATGGCTACACCTTC. The encoded protein is CASSIGDRVDGYTF. J is TRBJ1-2 and V is TRBV19; 9 nucleotides match TRBD1. The CDR3 is 14 amino acids. V shed 1 base and J 6 bases; nucleotides not matched to a gene: 3. CDR1 and CDR2 from the germline V gene are LNHDA and SQIVND (reference sequence).

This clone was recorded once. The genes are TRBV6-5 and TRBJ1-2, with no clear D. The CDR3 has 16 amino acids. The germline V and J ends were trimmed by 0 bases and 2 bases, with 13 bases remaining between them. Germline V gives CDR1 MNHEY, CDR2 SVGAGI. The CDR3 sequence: CASSYSMGGRNYGYTF. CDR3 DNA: TGTGCCAGCAGTTACTCGATGGGTGGGCGAAACTATGGCTACACCTTC.

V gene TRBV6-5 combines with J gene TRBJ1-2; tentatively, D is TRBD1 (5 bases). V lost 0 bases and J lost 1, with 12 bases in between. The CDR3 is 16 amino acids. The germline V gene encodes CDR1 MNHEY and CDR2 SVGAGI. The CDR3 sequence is CASSYSSGDFNYGYTF. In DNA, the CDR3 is TGTGCCAGCAGTTACTCTTCTGGGGACTTTAACTATGGCTACACCTTC.

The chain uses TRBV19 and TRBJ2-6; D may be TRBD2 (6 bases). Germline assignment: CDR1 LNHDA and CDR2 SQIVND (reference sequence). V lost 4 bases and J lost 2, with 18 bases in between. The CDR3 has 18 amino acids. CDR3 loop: CASSTMSTSGAGANVLTF. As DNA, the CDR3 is TGTGCCAGTAGTACGATGAGTACGTCGGGGGCTGGGGCCAACGTCCTGACTTTC.

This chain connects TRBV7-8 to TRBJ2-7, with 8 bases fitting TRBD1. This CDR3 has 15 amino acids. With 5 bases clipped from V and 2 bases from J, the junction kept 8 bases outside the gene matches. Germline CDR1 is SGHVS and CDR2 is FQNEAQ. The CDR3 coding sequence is TGTGCCAGCAGCCCATCTAGGACAGGGACCTACGAGCAGTACTTC. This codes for CASSPSRTGTYEQYF.

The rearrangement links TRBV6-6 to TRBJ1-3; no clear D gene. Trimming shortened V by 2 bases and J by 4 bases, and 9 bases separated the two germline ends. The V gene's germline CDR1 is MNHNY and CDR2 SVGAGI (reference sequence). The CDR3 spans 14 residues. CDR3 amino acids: CASSYQRVGNTIYF. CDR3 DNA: TGTGCCAGCAGTTACCAGCGGGTAGGAAACACCATATATTTT.

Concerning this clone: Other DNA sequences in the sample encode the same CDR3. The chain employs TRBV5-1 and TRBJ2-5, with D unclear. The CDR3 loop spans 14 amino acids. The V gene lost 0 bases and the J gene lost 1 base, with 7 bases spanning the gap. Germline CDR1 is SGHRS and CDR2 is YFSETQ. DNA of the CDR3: TGCGCCAGCAGCTTGGCCCCCCCCCAAGAGACCCAGTACTTC. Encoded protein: CASSLAPPQETQYF.

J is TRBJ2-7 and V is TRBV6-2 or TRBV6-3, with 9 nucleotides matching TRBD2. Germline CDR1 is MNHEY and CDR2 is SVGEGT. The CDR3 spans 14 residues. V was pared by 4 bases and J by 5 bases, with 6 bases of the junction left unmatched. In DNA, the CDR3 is TGTGCCAGCAGTTCGGGGACTAGCAACCACGAGCAGTACTTC. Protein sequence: CASSSGTSNHEQYF.

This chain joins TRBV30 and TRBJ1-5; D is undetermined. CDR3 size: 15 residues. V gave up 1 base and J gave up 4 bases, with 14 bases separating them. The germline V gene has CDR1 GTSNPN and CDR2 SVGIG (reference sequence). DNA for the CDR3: TGTGCCTGGAGTGACGTTGAGACACCAAATCAGCCCCAGCATTTT. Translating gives CAWSDVETPNQPQHF.